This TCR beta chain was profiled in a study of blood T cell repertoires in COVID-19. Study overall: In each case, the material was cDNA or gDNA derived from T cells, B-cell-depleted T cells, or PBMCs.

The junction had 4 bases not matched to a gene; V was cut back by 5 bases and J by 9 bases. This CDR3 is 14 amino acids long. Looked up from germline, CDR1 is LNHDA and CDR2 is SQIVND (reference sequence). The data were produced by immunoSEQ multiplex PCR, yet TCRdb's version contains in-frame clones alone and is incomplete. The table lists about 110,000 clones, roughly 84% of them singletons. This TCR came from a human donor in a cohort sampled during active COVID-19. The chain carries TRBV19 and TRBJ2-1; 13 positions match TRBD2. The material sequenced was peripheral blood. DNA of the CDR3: TGTGCCAGTAGTCCCCGGACTAGCGGGAGTGAGCAGTTCTTC. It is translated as CASSPRTSGSEQFF.